This T cell receptor (beta chain) was profiled in a study of T cell repertoires in cytomegalovirus infection. Across the study: HLA-B-restricted CMV epitopes that are well studied, plus recently identified HLA-C-restricted ones, were used by the study. Indications came from public TCR beta signatures; they pointed to CMV infection and to a matching HLA type. General study results and limits: Using cumulative public TCR beta family frequency, the authors identified those who carried CMV together with the relevant HLA. HLA-C-restricted CMV clonotypes gave the most frequent clonotype in two of eight donors.

Using its own MiXCR run on the reads, TCRdb lists one record per CDR3 protein. Of approximately 310,000 distinct CDR3 sequences in the sample, approximately 25% are singletons; the top ten hold 13%. Many counts were recorded for this clonotype. The antigen remains undetermined. The receptor was derived from a human donor in good health (CMV status not recorded). Some clones in this sample may be carry-over from other donors' samples. The material sequenced was cultured PBMCs, taken from culture after CMV antigen stimulation.

The CDR3 region is CASSTEWDWYSSYNEQFF. In DNA form, the CDR3 reads TGCGCCAGCAGCACCGAATGGGACTGGTATAGCTCCTACAATGAGCAGTTCTTC. This chain connects TRBV5-1 to TRBJ2-1; D perhaps matches TRBD2 (6 bases). The CDR3 consists of 18 residues. V lost 4 bases and J lost 0, with 20 bases in between. CDR1 and CDR2 from the germline V gene are SGHRS and YFSETQ.